Listed below are T cell receptor beta chains from one sample, sequenced in a study of regulatory T cells in long-lasting Graves disease. TCRdb reprocessed the multiplex PCR reads with MiXCR, giving one entry per CDR3 protein. The repertoire includes nearly 350,000 distinct CDR3 sequences, around 20% of them detected once, and roughly 27% sits in the top ten. This specimen consisted of peripheral blood mononuclear cells (PBMCs), obtained when the disease was refractory, from a patient treated with antithyroid drugs. The origin of the receptors is a female donor with Graves disease. CDR3s include the opening cysteine and the closing phenylalanine or tryptophan. D genes are given only for firm matches. Rows may omit the clone size; those that give it use once, few, many or a size class.

cdr3_nt: TGCAGCGTTGAAGGGCCAGGGATGAACACTGAAGCTTTCTTT
cdr3_aa: CSVEGPGMNTEAFF
d_call: -
v_call: TRBV29-1
clone_size: many
j_call: TRBJ1-1

cdr3_nt: TGTGCCAGCAGTCGCTACCAGGGGAGCTCCTACGAGCAGTACTTC
cdr3_aa: CASSRYQGSSYEQYF
d_call: -
v_call: TRBV6-1
clone_size: few
j_call: TRBJ2-7

cdr3_nt: TGTGCCAGCAGTTCACGGCTAGCGGGAGAAACCTACGAGCAGTACTTC
cdr3_aa: CASSSRLAGETYEQYF
d_call: TRBD2
v_call: TRBV28
clone_size: many
j_call: TRBJ2-7

cdr3_nt: TGCAGCGTTGCCACGGGACAGGGGGCCGTCAGCTCCTACGAGCAGTACTTC
cdr3_aa: CSVATGQGAVSSYEQYF
d_call: TRBD1
v_call: TRBV29-1
clone_size: few
j_call: TRBJ2-7

cdr3_nt: TGCGCCAGCAGCTTGGACACAGCCAAAAACATTCAGTACTTC
cdr3_aa: CASSLDTAKNIQYF
d_call: -
v_call: TRBV5-1
clone_size: many
j_call: TRBJ2-4

cdr3_nt: TGTGCCAGCAGTGAGGGGGCGACCGGGGAGCTGTTTTTT
cdr3_aa: CASSEGATGELFF
d_call: TRBD1
v_call: TRBV27
clone_size: many
j_call: TRBJ2-2

cdr3_nt: TGTGCCAGGAAACAGCGCCGCTCAACTAATGAAAAACTGTTTTTT
cdr3_aa: CARKQRRSTNEKLFF
d_call: -
v_call: TRBV6-1
clone_size: many
j_call: TRBJ1-4

cdr3_nt: TGTGCCAGCACTTCAGGGGAATCGGACACTGAAGCTTTCTTT
cdr3_aa: CASTSGESDTEAFF
d_call: -
v_call: TRBV18
clone_size: few
j_call: TRBJ1-1

cdr3_nt: TGTGCCAGTAGTTCGGGACTAGCGGGTCTCACCGGGGAGCTGTTTTTT
cdr3_aa: CASSSGLAGLTGELFF
d_call: TRBD2
v_call: TRBV19
clone_size: many
j_call: TRBJ2-2

cdr3_nt: TGTGCCATCAGTGAGTCGATAGCGGCGGGGGGCTCCGTAGCCAAAAACATTCAGTACTTC
cdr3_aa: CAISESIAAGGSVAKNIQYF
d_call: TRBD2
v_call: TRBV10-3
clone_size: -
j_call: TRBJ2-4

cdr3_nt: TGCGCCAGCAGCCTCCCTGAGGGGGGCGGAGACTATGGCTACACCTTC
cdr3_aa: CASSLPEGGGDYGYTF
d_call: -
v_call: TRBV4-1
clone_size: many
j_call: TRBJ1-2

cdr3_nt: TGCGCCAGCAGGGGGGGAGACAGCTCCTACGAGCAGTACTTC
cdr3_aa: CASRGGDSSYEQYF
d_call: -
v_call: TRBV5-1
clone_size: few
j_call: TRBJ2-7

cdr3_nt: TGTGCCAGCTCACCACGGACAGGGCTGGACACTGAAGCTTTCTTT
cdr3_aa: CASSPRTGLDTEAFF
d_call: TRBD1
v_call: TRBV18
clone_size: few
j_call: TRBJ1-1

cdr3_nt: TGTGCCTGGAGTGTTAGAGGTGAGGGGATTCAGTACTTC
cdr3_aa: CAWSVRGEGIQYF
d_call: -
v_call: TRBV30
clone_size: few
j_call: TRBJ2-4

cdr3_nt: TGTGCCAGGGCTTCGGGAGGTGGTGGCTACACCTTC
cdr3_aa: CARASGGGGYTF
d_call: -
v_call: TRBV2
clone_size: many
j_call: TRBJ1-2

cdr3_nt: TGTGCCAGCAGCTCCCAGCGGGGGGAGACCCAGTACTTC
cdr3_aa: CASSSQRGETQYF
d_call: TRBD2
v_call: TRBV9
clone_size: -
j_call: TRBJ2-5

cdr3_nt: TGCAGTGCAGCTACAGGGGGCCTTTATGGCTACACCTTC
cdr3_aa: CSAATGGLYGYTF
d_call: TRBD1
v_call: TRBV20-1
clone_size: many
j_call: TRBJ1-2

cdr3_nt: TGTGCCAGCAGCGAACCGAGGACAGCATCTCCAAACACCATATATTTT
cdr3_aa: CASSEPRTASPNTIYF
d_call: -
v_call: TRBV9
clone_size: -
j_call: TRBJ1-3

cdr3_nt: TGTGCCAGCAGTTGGAGACACAGGGGGTACACCGGGGAGCTGTTTTTT
cdr3_aa: CASSWRHRGYTGELFF
d_call: TRBD1
v_call: TRBV27
clone_size: -
j_call: TRBJ2-2

cdr3_nt: TGTGCCAGCAGTAGCGATAGGGGGGTTGGCTACACCTTC
cdr3_aa: CASSSDRGVGYTF
d_call: -
v_call: TRBV6-2/TRBV6-3
clone_size: many
j_call: TRBJ1-2

cdr3_nt: TGTGCCAGCAGCTGCTCCGGGACAGACCGATTGAACACTGAAGCTTTCTTT
cdr3_aa: CASSCSGTDRLNTEAFF
d_call: TRBD1
v_call: TRBV7-6
clone_size: -
j_call: TRBJ1-1

cdr3_nt: TGTGCCAGCAGCAGAACACAGGGGATAGATCAGCCCCAGCATTTT
cdr3_aa: CASSRTQGIDQPQHF
d_call: TRBD1
v_call: TRBV5-6
clone_size: -
j_call: TRBJ1-5

cdr3_nt: TGCAGCGCTGGGGGGGGGCGGTACGAGCAGTACTTC
cdr3_aa: CSAGGGRYEQYF
d_call: -
v_call: TRBV29-1
clone_size: few
j_call: TRBJ2-7

cdr3_nt: TGTGCCAGCAGCTTAGCGGACGGCCAAGAGACCCAGTACTTC
cdr3_aa: CASSLADGQETQYF
d_call: -
v_call: TRBV7-9
clone_size: many
j_call: TRBJ2-5

cdr3_nt: TGTGCCAGCTCACCTATGACCGGGACAGGCTCTTTAGGAGCTTTCTTT
cdr3_aa: CASSPMTGTGSLGAFF
d_call: TRBD1
v_call: TRBV18
clone_size: few
j_call: TRBJ1-1

cdr3_nt: TGTGCCAGCAGCGGCTACGAGCAGTACTTC
cdr3_aa: CASSGYEQYF
d_call: -
v_call: TRBV6-1
clone_size: many
j_call: TRBJ2-7

cdr3_nt: TGTGCCACCAGTGACCCTACAGGGGATGGCTACACCTTC
cdr3_aa: CATSDPTGDGYTF
d_call: TRBD1
v_call: TRBV24-1
clone_size: many
j_call: TRBJ1-2

cdr3_nt: TGCGCCAGCAGCCCTACCGGGGTCGACGGAAACACCATATATTTT
cdr3_aa: CASSPTGVDGNTIYF
d_call: -
v_call: TRBV5-1
clone_size: few
j_call: TRBJ1-3

cdr3_nt: TGTGCCAGCAGCCCTACGGCCATCTCTGGAAACACCATATATTTT
cdr3_aa: CASSPTAISGNTIYF
d_call: -
v_call: TRBV7-2
clone_size: -
j_call: TRBJ1-3

cdr3_nt: TGCAGTGCTAGAGAATTACTAGCGGTTAAAGAGACCCAGTACTTC
cdr3_aa: CSARELLAVKETQYF
d_call: TRBD2
v_call: TRBV20-1
clone_size: few
j_call: TRBJ2-5

cdr3_nt: TGTGCCAGCAGCGCACGACAGGGGTACTACGAGCAGTACTTC
cdr3_aa: CASSARQGYYEQYF
d_call: TRBD1
v_call: TRBV7-8
clone_size: -
j_call: TRBJ2-7

cdr3_nt: TGTGCCAGCAGCCAAGTCAGAGAGACCCAGTACTTC
cdr3_aa: CASSQVRETQYF
d_call: -
v_call: TRBV3-1
clone_size: many
j_call: TRBJ2-5

cdr3_nt: TGTGCCAGCAGTTACTACGCGGGGGCGGGCGCCTACGAGCAGTACTTC
cdr3_aa: CASSYYAGAGAYEQYF
d_call: -
v_call: TRBV6-2/TRBV6-3
clone_size: few
j_call: TRBJ2-7

cdr3_nt: TGTGCCAGTAGTATTGGGACAAGCTATGGCTACACCTTC
cdr3_aa: CASSIGTSYGYTF
d_call: -
v_call: TRBV19
clone_size: many
j_call: TRBJ1-2

cdr3_nt: TGTGCCAGCAGTGCAGCGGTGCAAGAGACCCAGTACTTC
cdr3_aa: CASSAAVQETQYF
d_call: -
v_call: TRBV12-3/TRBV12-4
clone_size: many
j_call: TRBJ2-5

cdr3_nt: TGTGCCAGTAGTGCCGGGGACAGGGGCAATGGGGCCAACGTCCTGACTTTC
cdr3_aa: CASSAGDRGNGANVLTF
d_call: TRBD1
v_call: TRBV19
clone_size: -
j_call: TRBJ2-6

cdr3_nt: TGTGCCAGCAGTTTAGGCGAGCTTTCGGGAAAACTGTTTTTT
cdr3_aa: CASSLGELSGKLFF
d_call: -
v_call: TRBV12-3/TRBV12-4
clone_size: many
j_call: TRBJ1-4

cdr3_nt: TGTGCCAGCCAGGGGGACGGAGAAGCTTTCTTT
cdr3_aa: CASQGDGEAFF
d_call: TRBD1
v_call: TRBV2
clone_size: -
j_call: TRBJ1-1

cdr3_nt: TGTGCCAGCAGCTTAAGTTTACAGGGAACTAGTGAAGCTTTCTTT
cdr3_aa: CASSLSLQGTSEAFF
d_call: -
v_call: TRBV7-3
clone_size: -
j_call: TRBJ1-1

cdr3_nt: TGTGCCAGCAGTCCCGGGCCTTATGGCTACACCTTC
cdr3_aa: CASSPGPYGYTF
d_call: -
v_call: TRBV28
clone_size: many
j_call: TRBJ1-2

cdr3_nt: TGCAGCGTTACACCTGTCGGGCGGGGCTTTGGAGAGACCCAGTACTTC
cdr3_aa: CSVTPVGRGFGETQYF
d_call: -
v_call: TRBV29-1
clone_size: many
j_call: TRBJ2-5

cdr3_nt: TGCAGCGTTGAAAAACTAGCGGCAAACGAGCAGTACTTC
cdr3_aa: CSVEKLAANEQYF
d_call: TRBD2
v_call: TRBV29-1
clone_size: many
j_call: TRBJ2-7

cdr3_nt: TGTGCCAGACTAATAGGTACAGGGAACACCGGGGAGCTGTTTTTT
cdr3_aa: CARLIGTGNTGELFF
d_call: -
v_call: TRBV6-1
clone_size: few
j_call: TRBJ2-2

cdr3_nt: TGTGCCAGCAGCTTAGAGGGACTAGCAACCGAGCAGTACTTC
cdr3_aa: CASSLEGLATEQYF
d_call: TRBD2
v_call: TRBV7-9
clone_size: -
j_call: TRBJ2-7

cdr3_nt: TGTGCCTGGAGTGTACTAGGAGGGACAGGGAGAACCGGGGAGCTGTTTTTT
cdr3_aa: CAWSVLGGTGRTGELFF
d_call: TRBD1
v_call: TRBV30
clone_size: -
j_call: TRBJ2-2

cdr3_nt: TGTGCCAGTAGTAAGACGGACAGGGATTCCTACGAGCAGTACTTC
cdr3_aa: CASSKTDRDSYEQYF
d_call: TRBD1
v_call: TRBV19
clone_size: -
j_call: TRBJ2-7

cdr3_nt: TGTGCCAGTAGGACACAGAACACCGGGGAGCTGTTTTTT
cdr3_aa: CASRTQNTGELFF
d_call: -
v_call: TRBV12-3/TRBV12-4
clone_size: -
j_call: TRBJ2-2

cdr3_nt: TGTGCCAGCAGCCATGATAGCGGGAGGGACGAGCAGTACTTC
cdr3_aa: CASSHDSGRDEQYF
d_call: TRBD2
v_call: TRBV3-1
clone_size: -
j_call: TRBJ2-7

cdr3_nt: TGCAGCGTTGCCAGAGAAAGTACCACAGATACGCAGTATTTT
cdr3_aa: CSVARESTTDTQYF
d_call: -
v_call: TRBV29-1
clone_size: -
j_call: TRBJ2-3

cdr3_nt: TGTGCCAGCAGCTTAGCGCTACGGGACTACGAGCAGTACTTC
cdr3_aa: CASSLALRDYEQYF
d_call: -
v_call: TRBV7-9
clone_size: many
j_call: TRBJ2-7

cdr3_nt: TGTGCCAGCAGCCAGCCTCTGCAGCCCCAGCATTTT
cdr3_aa: CASSQPLQPQHF
d_call: -
v_call: TRBV6-2/TRBV6-3
clone_size: few
j_call: TRBJ1-5